This T cell receptor (beta chain) was found in a study of CD8 T cells in Susac syndrome. Looked up from germline, CDR1 is MNHEY and CDR2 is SVGAGI. This CDR3 has 17 amino acids. Trimming took 2 bases from V and 4 from J, leaving 20 bases between them. With random hexamers, about 0.45 to 1 ug RNA was reverse transcribed. A single record per CDR3 protein comes from TCRdb applying MiXCR to the immunoSEQ multiplex PCR reads. The table includes 250,000 to 300,000 distinct CDR3 sequences, about 85% detected once. The chain recombines TRBV6-5 with TRBJ1-1; D not certain. The sample taken for sequencing was CD8+ T cells from PBMCs. This clonotype was obtained from a human donor with multiple sclerosis. CDR3: CASSYPSDWRVGTEAFF. CDR3 coding DNA: TGTGCCAGCAGTTACCCCTCGGATTGGAGGGTTGGCACTGAAGCTTTCTTT.